Following are 30 T cell receptor beta chains from one sample sequenced in a study of T cells in pancreatic ductal adenocarcinoma. No neoadjuvant therapy was given to the selected pancreatic ductal adenocarcinoma patients before their surgery. Profiling relied on immunoSEQ multiplex PCR, and the TCRdb table lists in-frame clones only, not all of them. Of tens of thousands of clones listed, around 94% are singletons. Sequencing input: PBMCs. All receptors derive from a human donor with pancreatic ductal adenocarcinoma.

V gene TRBV7-9 combines with J gene TRBJ1-3, with a weak D call TRBD1 (6 bases). The germline gives CDR1 SEHNR, CDR2 FQNEAQ (reference sequence). V lost 5 bases, J lost 15 bases, and 26 bases lay in between. CDR3 length: 15 residues. CDR3 residues: CASSPSVEGGAPGYF. CDR3 DNA sequence: TGTGCCAGCAGCCCCTCCGTCGAAGGGGGGGCACCCGGATATTTT.

This clone appeared a few times. This sequence joins TRBV27 and TRBJ2-2, with D hard to call. The CDR3 extends over 14 amino acids. V was trimmed by 3 bases and J by 1 base, leaving 6 bases between them. Germline V gene lookup returns CDR1 MNHEY and CDR2 SMNVEV (reference sequence). CDR3: CASSFEVNTGELFF. In nucleotides, the CDR3 is TGTGCCAGCAGTTTCGAAGTGAACACCGGGGAGCTGTTTTTT.

The chain combines TRBV21-1 with TRBJ1-1; TRBD1, the table's D call, was not compared with the DNA. TRBV21-1 is assigned pseudogene status. The CDR3 is made up of 15 amino acids. This CDR3 reads CASSKTRQGWTEAFF. The CDR3 nucleotides are TGTGCCAGCAGCAAAACCAGACAGGGTTGGACTGAAGCTTTCTTT.

This clone was counted only a few times. The genes are TRBV12-5 and TRBJ2-1, with D hard to call. The CDR3 is 14 residues long. The germline V and J ends were trimmed by 4 bases and 8 bases, with 15 bases remaining between them. CDR1 and CDR2 from the germline V gene are LGHNT and FRNRAP. Written as DNA, the CDR3 is TGTGCTAGTGGTTCCCGCCCTCTTAGGGATGAGCAGTTCTTC. It is translated as CASGSRPLRDEQFF. The full variable domain, rest sourced from reference TRBV12-5 and TRBJ2-1, is DARVTQTPRHKVTEMGQEVTMRCQPILGHNTVFWYRQTMMQGLELLAYFRNRAPLDDSGMPKDRFSAEMPDATLATLKIQPSEPRDSAVYFCASGSRPLRDEQFFGPGTRLTVL.

The chain employs TRBV2 and TRBJ1-5, with D unclear. The CDR3 sequence is 14 residues long. Germline CDR1 SNHLY, CDR2 FYNNEI. The V and J ends lost 4 bases and 3 bases respectively, with 10 bases between them. The CDR3 nucleotides read TGTGCCAGCAGTGTAGGTGCCCTCAATCAGCCCCAGCATTTT. Amino acid sequence: CASSVGALNQPQHF.

This chain links TRBV5-1 with TRBJ1-5, with D maybe TRBD1 (5 bases). Germline CDR1 is SGHRS and CDR2 is YFSETQ. This CDR3 region has 14 residues. Trimming left V 5 bases short and J 7 bases short, with 16 bases between. This CDR3 reads CASSPDTAGQPQHF. DNA of the CDR3: TGCGCCAGCAGTCCGGACACCGCCGGGCAGCCCCAGCATTTT.

Comments on this clone: An end of the junction differs from the germline gene, which may be a read error. J is TRBJ1-1 and V is TRBV6-5; no clear D gene. Germline CDR1 reads MNHEY; CDR2 reads SVGAGI. The CDR3 has 15 amino acids. CDR3 DNA: TGTGCCAGCAGTTATCGGTTCGACGGGAACGCTGAAGCTTTCTTT. The encoded protein is CASSYRFDGNAEAFF.

This clone was counted only a few times. The rearrangement joins TRBV4-1 to TRBJ1-4; no firm D call. Trimming took 1 base from V and 4 from J, leaving 10 bases between them. The germline CDR1 and CDR2 sequences are MGHRA and YSYEKL. The CDR3 loop spans 15 amino acids. Here the CDR3 reads CASSQVEGLNEKLFF. The DNA of the CDR3 is TGCGCCAGCAGCCAAGTCGAGGGCCTTAATGAAAAACTGTTTTTT.

The chain combines TRBV4-1 with TRBJ2-7; perhaps TRBD1 as D (6 bases). From germline, CDR1 is MGHRA and CDR2 YSYEKL. The CDR3 is made up of 15 amino acids. Trimming removed 0 bases from V and 4 bases from J, with 13 bases in between. The CDR3 DNA is TGCGCCAGCAGCCAAGACCTAGGGACACCATACGAGCAGTACTTC. Residues: CASSQDLGTPYEQYF.

The chain joins TRBV4-3 to TRBJ2-3; 8 bases map to TRBD1. The V segment lost 2 bases and the J segment 5 bases; nucleotides outside the gene matches: 6. Germline-derived CDR1 and CDR2 are LGHNA and YSLEER. The length of the CDR3 is 15 residues. CDR3 region: CASSQTGQAGDTQYF. Here the CDR3 DNA reads TGCGCCAGCAGCCAAACGGGACAGGCTGGAGATACGCAGTATTTT.

This rearrangement joins TRBV21-1 to TRBJ2-7; TRBD2, as called in the table, went unchecked against the DNA. TRBV21-1 is flagged as a pseudogene. CDR3 length: 15 residues. The CDR3 DNA reads TGTGCCAGCAAGGAGGGCGGGGGCCTATCCTACGAGCAGTACTTC. Translating it yields CASKEGGGLSYEQYF.

This clone has only one observation. The J gene is TRBJ2-4, the V gene TRBV7-2; D not resolved. The CDR3 sequence is 13 residues long. CDR1 is SGHTA and CDR2 is FQGNSA in the germline V gene. The germline V and J ends were trimmed by 0 bases and 7 bases, with 7 bases remaining between them. The CDR3 DNA reads as TGTGCCAGCAGCTTAGCAGGGATGAACATTCAGTACTTC. Translation: CASSLAGMNIQYF.

The chain couples TRBV2 to TRBJ2-7; no reliable D call. The CDR3 is 14 amino acids. The ends were cut back, 4 bases at V and 5 bases at J, with 15 bases in the middle. From germline, CDR1 is SNHLY and CDR2 FYNNEI. The CDR3, as DNA: TGTGCCAGCAGTGCCCAACAGAGGCAACACGAGCAGTACTTC. It specifies CASSAQQRQHEQYF.

Turning to this clone: Other nucleotide sequences from this sample produce the same CDR3. CDR3 sequence (DNA): TGTGCCAGCAGCTTTGGCGGCTCCTACGAGCAGTACTTC. It is translated as CASSFGGSYEQYF. The V gene is TRBV7-2, the J gene TRBJ2-7; D gene ambiguous. The CDR3 length is 13 residues. The germline V and J ends were trimmed by 3 bases and 0 bases, with 6 bases remaining between them. Looked up from germline, CDR1 is SGHTA and CDR2 is FQGNSA.

The chain uses TRBV27 and TRBJ1-4, with D uncertain. The germline V gene encodes CDR1 MNHEY and CDR2 SMNVEV (reference sequence). The length of the CDR3 is 12 residues. V lost 8 bases and J 5 bases, leaving 9 bases between the germline ends. The DNA of the CDR3 is TGTGCCAGCGCGGGGTTGAATGAAAAACTGTTTTTT. Residues: CASAGLNEKLFF.

The V gene is TRBV12-5, the J gene TRBJ1-4; no reliable D call. Trimming stripped 4 bases from V and 7 bases from J, with 13 bases between. The CDR3 is made up of 14 amino acids. From germline, CDR1 is LGHNT and CDR2 FRNRAP. The CDR3 DNA reads TGTGCTAGTGGTTCGTCGGGAGCGGGTGAAAAACTGTTTTTT. It codes for CASGSSGAGEKLFF. The full variable domain, with the rest looked up from reference TRBV12-5 and TRBJ1-4, is DARVTQTPRHKVTEMGQEVTMRCQPILGHNTVFWYRQTMMQGLELLAYFRNRAPLDDSGMPKDRFSAEMPDATLATLKIQPSEPRDSAVYFCASGSSGAGEKLFFGSGTQLSVL.

The chain recombines TRBV9 with TRBJ1-1; no clear D. The CDR3 has 16 residues. Trimming cost V 4 bases and J 3 bases, with 19 bases left between them. Germline lookup yields CDR1 SGDLS and CDR2 YYNGEE. The CDR3 reads CASSPTAAGSHTEAFF. CDR3 DNA sequence: TGTGCCAGCAGCCCAACAGCCGCCGGTAGTCACACTGAAGCTTTCTTT. Combining the CDR3 with reference TRBV9 and TRBJ1-1 gives the whole variable domain DSGVTQTPKHLITATGQRVTLRCSPRSGDLSVYWYQQSLDQGLQFLIQYYNGEERAKGNILERFSAQQFPDLHSELNLSSLELGDSALYFCASSPTAAGSHTEAFFGQGTRLTVV.

The rearrangement links TRBV2 to TRBJ2-7; D is ambiguous. The CDR3 covers 12 residues. The germline CDR1 and CDR2 sequences are SNHLY and FYNNEI. V lost 4 bases to trimming and J lost 5 bases, with 9 bases between them. The CDR3 DNA is TGTGCCAGCAGTGTGATAGCTCACGAGCAGTACTTC. Translated, it gives CASSVIAHEQYF.

The chain carries TRBV27 and TRBJ2-1, with 12 positions matching TRBD2. Trimming at V came to 3 bases and at J to 7 bases, leaving 7 bases not matched to a gene. This CDR3 is built from 16 residues. The germline V gene encodes CDR1 MNHEY and CDR2 SMNVEV (reference sequence). DNA of the CDR3: TGTGCCAGCAGTTTTATGCCGACTAGCGGGAGAAATGAGCAGTTCTTC. Encoded protein: CASSFMPTSGRNEQFF.

J is TRBJ1-3 and V is TRBV6-5; unclear D gene. The CDR3 covers 14 residues. CDR1 is MNHEY, CDR2 SVGAGI, per germline. The V end lost 2 bases, the J end lost 0 bases, and 5 bases lay between the germline ends. The CDR3 sequence: CASSYDNSGNTIYF. The CDR3 nucleotides read TGTGCCAGCAGTTACGACAACTCTGGAAACACCATATATTTT.

V gene TRBV5-6 combines with J gene TRBJ1-1, with a weak D call TRBD1 (6 bases). The V gene's germline CDR1 is SGHDT and CDR2 YYEEEE. The CDR3 is 15 amino acids. Trimming removed 2 bases from V and 3 bases from J, with 14 bases in between. The CDR3 region has the DNA TGTGCCAGCAGCTTTTTAGGGGGGTCTTACACTGAAGCTTTCTTT. It yields the protein CASSFLGGSYTEAFF.

In regard to this clone: One end of the junction fails to match germline, which may point to a read error. The chain recombines TRBV7-7 with TRBJ2-3; 7 bases fit TRBD1. CDR3 length: 15 amino acids. CDR1 and CDR2 (germline): SSHAT, FNYEAQ (reference sequence). CDR3 bases: TGTGCTAGCAGCCCCACCGGGACAGACACAGATACGCAGTATTTT. It is translated as CASSPTGTDTDTQYF.

V is TRBV6-5 and J is TRBJ2-2, with D perhaps TRBD2 (6 bases). The CDR3 sequence is 14 residues long. Per germline, CDR1 MNHEY and CDR2 SVGAGI. The germline V and J ends were trimmed by 6 bases and 6 bases, with 14 bases remaining between them. CDR3 loop: CASSLLAGSGELFF. The CDR3 DNA follows: TGTGCCAGCAGCCTGCTGGCGGGATCCGGGGAGCTGTTTTTT.

The V gene is TRBV7-2, the J gene TRBJ1-1, with D maybe TRBD1 (5 bases). This CDR3 is 14 amino acids long. The V gene's germline CDR1 is SGHTA and CDR2 FQGNSA. Trimming removed 5 bases from V and 5 bases from J, with 15 bases in between. CDR3 protein: CASSAGRGGTEAFF. CDR3 DNA sequence: TGTGCCAGCAGCGCGGGACGGGGGGGGACTGAAGCTTTCTTT. The variable domain in full, completed from reference TRBV7-2 and TRBJ1-1, reads GAGVSQSPSNKVTEKGKDVELRCDPISGHTALYWYRQSLGQGLEFLIYFQGNSAPDKSGLPSDRFSAERTGGSVSTLTIQRTQQEDSAVYLCASSAGRGGTEAFFGQGTRLTVV.

V gene TRBV7-9 combines with J gene TRBJ2-5, with D maybe TRBD2 (6 bases). V was pared by 5 bases and J by 2 bases, with 15 bases between. Germline V lookup: CDR1 SEHNR, CDR2 FQNEAQ (reference sequence). The CDR3 has 15 amino acids. CDR3 amino acids: CASSLSGLVQETQYF. The CDR3 DNA is TGTGCCAGCAGCCTTTCGGGACTTGTACAAGAGACCCAGTACTTC. Full variable domain (outside the CDR3, taken from reference TRBV7-9 and TRBJ2-5): DTGVSQNPRHKITKRGQNVTFRCDPISEHNRLYWYRQTLGQGPEFLTYFQNEAQLEKSRLLSDRFSAERPKGSFSTLEIQRTEQGDSAMYLCASSLSGLVQETQYFGPGTRLLVL.

A single count supports this clone. The chain joins TRBV18 to TRBJ2-3; D gene unclear. This CDR3 contains 13 residues. Trimming shortened V by 2 bases and J by 4 bases, and 7 bases separated the two germline ends. Per germline, CDR1 KGHSH and CDR2 LQKENI. The CDR3 loop reads CASSPDIADTQYF. The CDR3 region has the DNA TGTGCCAGCTCACCAGATATCGCAGATACGCAGTATTTT. The variable domain in full, completed from reference TRBV18 and TRBJ2-3, reads NAGVMQNPRHLVRRRGQEARLRCSPMKGHSHVYWYRQLPEEGLKFMVYLQKENIIDESGMPKERFSAEFPKEGPSILRIQQVVRGDSAAYFCASSPDIADTQYFGPGTRLTVL.

This sequence joins TRBV28 and TRBJ1-5; D is possibly TRBD1 (6 bases). Germline values: CDR1 MDHEN, CDR2 SYDVKM. Trimming removed 7 bases at V and 3 bases at J, with 22 bases between. This CDR3 has 17 residues. CDR3 protein: CASTATGKSGFNQPQHF. The CDR3 DNA reads TGTGCCAGCACAGCTACAGGGAAATCGGGTTTCAATCAGCCCCAGCATTTT.

The V call is TRBV19, the J call TRBJ2-3; D may be TRBD1 (5 bases). Germline CDR1 and CDR2: LNHDA and SQIVND (reference sequence). V dropped 6 bases and J dropped 1 base, with 14 bases sitting between them. The CDR3 covers 15 residues. The CDR3 spells CASSLRGIGTDTQYF. CDR3 DNA sequence: TGTGCCAGTAGCCTAAGGGGAATCGGCACAGATACGCAGTATTTT.

The rearrangement uses TRBV13 and TRBJ1-1; D is possibly TRBD1 (5 bases). Germline values: CDR1 PRHDT, CDR2 FYEKMQ (reference sequence). V was cut by 2 bases and J by 7 bases, with 14 bases left in between. The CDR3 runs to 14 residues. The CDR3 loop is CASSLRAGDHEAFF. The CDR3 DNA reads as TGTGCCAGCAGCTTACGGGCCGGGGACCATGAAGCTTTCTTT.

V and J are TRBV13 and TRBJ2-7; D gene ambiguous. Trimming cost V 4 bases and J 12 bases, with 13 bases left between them. Germline V gene data show CDR1 as PRHDT and CDR2 as FYEKMQ (reference sequence). This CDR3 has 11 residues. The CDR3 region is CASSSGRRLYF. CDR3 sequence (DNA): TGTGCCAGCAGCTCTGGGCGACGTCTGTACTTC.